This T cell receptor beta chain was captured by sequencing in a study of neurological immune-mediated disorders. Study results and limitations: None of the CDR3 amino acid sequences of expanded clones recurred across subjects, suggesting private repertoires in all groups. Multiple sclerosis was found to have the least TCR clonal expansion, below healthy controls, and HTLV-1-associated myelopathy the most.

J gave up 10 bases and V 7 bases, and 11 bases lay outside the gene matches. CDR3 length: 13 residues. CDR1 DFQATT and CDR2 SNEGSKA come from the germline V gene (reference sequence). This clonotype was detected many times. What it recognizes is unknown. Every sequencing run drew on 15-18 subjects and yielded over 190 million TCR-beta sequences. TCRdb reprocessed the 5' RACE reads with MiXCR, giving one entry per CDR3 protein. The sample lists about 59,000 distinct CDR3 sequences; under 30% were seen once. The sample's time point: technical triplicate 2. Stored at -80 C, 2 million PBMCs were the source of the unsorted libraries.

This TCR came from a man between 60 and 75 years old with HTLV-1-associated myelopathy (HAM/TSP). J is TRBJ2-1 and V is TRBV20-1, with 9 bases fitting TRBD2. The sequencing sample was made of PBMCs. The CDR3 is CSVPGLAIWEQFF. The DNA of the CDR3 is TGCAGTGTTCCGGGACTAGCTATTTGGGAGCAGTTCTTC.